The entry that follows covers one T cell receptor beta chain sequence. TCRdb re-derived calls from the 5' RACE reads in MiXCR, one entry per CDR3 protein. This table holds 250,000 to 350,000 distinct CDR3 sequences, around a sixth found once. The data originate from a study of T-cell memory formation after mild COVID-19. The length of the CDR3 is 11 residues. Germline V gene sequence: CDR1 SQVTM, CDR2 ANQGSEA. V was cut by 2 bases and J by 7 bases, with 7 bases left in between. The rearrangement joins TRBV29-1 to TRBJ2-3; the D gene is possibly TRBD1 (5 bases). The clonotype originates from a man aged 18 to 35 who had mild COVID-19 (a few samples of this study predate the infection). Cell type and time point are not known. The specimen sequenced was PBMCs or a T cell subset sorted from them (not recorded which). The CDR3 DNA sequence: TGCAGCGTTGAACAGGGAAATACGCAGTATTTT. Amino acids: CSVEQGNTQYF.